This is a list of T cell receptor beta chains from one sample in a study of blood T cell repertoires in COVID-19. Using immunoSEQ multiplex PCR, the repertoire was profiled, and TCRdb retains in-frame clones only, with some absent. This table has under 50,000 clones, about four fifths appearing once. Sequencing was done on a sample of peripheral blood. These TCRs come from a man aged 70-80 years with acute or convalescent COVID-19. The CDR3 runs from the conserved cysteine through the conserved F or W. The size entry is marked missing in some rows and otherwise reads once, few, many or a size class.

>TRBV7-3|TRBJ2-1|-
CASSPGAGGVYNEQFF
>TRBV10-2|TRBJ2-4|-
CASSESASGSRNIQYF
>TRBV28|TRBJ1-5|-
CASRSGGNQPQHF
>TRBV6-2/TRBV6-3|TRBJ2-7|-
CASSYPETGTSGFLYEQYF
>TRBV15|TRBJ1-1|-
CATSSWDRPNTEAFF
>TRBV2|TRBJ2-2|-
CASSDRWSGVGTGELFF
>TRBV6-6|TRBJ2-1|-
CAGSQDYNEQFF
>TRBV10-3|TRBJ2-7|-
CATHGQGTYEQYF
>TRBV7-2|TRBJ2-1|-
CASSFRNEQFF
>TRBV21-1|TRBJ1-4|-
CASSSGHLVEKLFF
>TRBV11-3|TRBJ2-7|once
CASSFSGRAYEQYF
>TRBV18|TRBJ1-2|few
CASSTLTGGDGYTF
>TRBV7-6|TRBJ2-7|-
CASSLWSTPYEQYF
>TRBV4-3|TRBJ1-4|-
CASSQETGGSRKLFF
>TRBV27|TRBJ2-3|-
CASSLLGTDTQYF
>TRBV10-3|TRBJ1-1|-
CAIRTTGGTEAFF
>TRBV20-1|TRBJ1-1|-
CSAVDSEAFF
>TRBV29-1|TRBJ1-2|-
CSVGGGDTRANYGYTF
>TRBV5-1|TRBJ2-3|once
CASSSGGETDTQYF
>TRBV4-2|TRBJ1-4|-
CASSQTRQLGQGNEKLFF
>TRBV29-1|TRBJ1-5|-
CSVATGVLEPQHF
>TRBV18|TRBJ2-7|once
CASSPGRNPYEQYF
>TRBV5-1|TRBJ1-1|-
CASSQGPGTLNTEAFF
>TRBV9|TRBJ2-2|-
CASSRSGGDTGELFF
>TRBV4-2|TRBJ2-7|-
CASSQWVGTSGRATVVQYF
>TRBV7-2|TRBJ2-1|-
CASSLAAEQFF